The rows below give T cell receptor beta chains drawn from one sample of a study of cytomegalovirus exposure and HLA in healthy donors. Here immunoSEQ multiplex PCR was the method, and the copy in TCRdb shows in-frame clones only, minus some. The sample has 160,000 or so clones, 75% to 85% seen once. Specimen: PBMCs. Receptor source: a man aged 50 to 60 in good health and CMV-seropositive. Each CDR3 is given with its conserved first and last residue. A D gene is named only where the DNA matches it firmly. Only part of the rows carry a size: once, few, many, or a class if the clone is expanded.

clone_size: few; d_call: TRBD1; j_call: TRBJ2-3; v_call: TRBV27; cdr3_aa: CASTSVTGHSDTQYF; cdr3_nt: TGTGCCAGCACCTCGGTGACAGGGCATTCAGATACGCAGTATTTT
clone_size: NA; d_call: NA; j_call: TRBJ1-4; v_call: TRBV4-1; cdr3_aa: CASSPGTREKLFF; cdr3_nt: TGCGCCAGCAGCCCCGGGACAAGGGAAAAACTGTTTTTT
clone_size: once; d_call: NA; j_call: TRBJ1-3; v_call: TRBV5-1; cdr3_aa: CASSREGAGNTIYF; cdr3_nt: TGCGCCAGCAGTCGGGAGGGCGCTGGAAACACCATATATTTT
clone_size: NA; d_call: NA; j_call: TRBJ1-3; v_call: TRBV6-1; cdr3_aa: CASTDRSSGNTIYF; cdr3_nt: TGTGCCAGCACCGACAGAAGCTCTGGAAACACCATATATTTT
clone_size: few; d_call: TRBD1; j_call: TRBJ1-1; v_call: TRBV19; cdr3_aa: CASIPGQGRNTEAFF; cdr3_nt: TGTGCCAGTATACCCGGACAGGGGCGGAACACTGAAGCTTTCTTT
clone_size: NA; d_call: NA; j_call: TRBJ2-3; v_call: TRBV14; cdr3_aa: CASSQEWTQTYTDTQYF; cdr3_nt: TGTGCCAGCAGCCAAGAGTGGACTCAGACCTACACAGATACGCAGTATTTT
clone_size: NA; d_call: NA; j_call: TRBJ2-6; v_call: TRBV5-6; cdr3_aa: CASSWQNSGANVLTF; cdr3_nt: TGTGCCAGCAGCTGGCAAAACTCTGGGGCCAACGTCCTGACTTTC
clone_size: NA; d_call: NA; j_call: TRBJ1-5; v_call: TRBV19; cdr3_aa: CASSTDLQRNQPQHF; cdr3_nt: TGTGCCAGTAGTACGGACTTACAGCGGAATCAGCCCCAGCATTTT
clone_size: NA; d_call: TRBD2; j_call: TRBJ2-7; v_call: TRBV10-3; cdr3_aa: CAISEPPAGGLSYEQYF; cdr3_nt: TGTGCCATCAGTGAGCCTCCAGCGGGGGGTCTCTCCTACGAGCAGTACTTC
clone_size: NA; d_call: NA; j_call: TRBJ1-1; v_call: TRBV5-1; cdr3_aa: CASSGGGADEAFF; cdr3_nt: TGCGCCAGCAGCGGGGGGGGAGCGGACGAAGCTTTCTTT
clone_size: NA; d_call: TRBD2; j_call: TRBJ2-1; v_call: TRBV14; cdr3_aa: CASSPQNPGLARNNEQFF; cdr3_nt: TGTGCCAGCAGCCCCCAAAACCCGGGACTAGCGAGAAACAATGAGCAGTTCTTC
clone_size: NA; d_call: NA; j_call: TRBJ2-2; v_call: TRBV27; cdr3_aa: CASSWGTRNTGELFF; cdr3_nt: TGTGCCAGCAGTTGGGGCACCCGAAACACCGGGGAGCTGTTTTTT
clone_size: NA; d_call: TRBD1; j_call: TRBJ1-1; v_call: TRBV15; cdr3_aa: CATSTRQGLGTEAFF; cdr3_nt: TGTGCCACCAGCACACGACAGGGTTTGGGCACTGAAGCTTTCTTT
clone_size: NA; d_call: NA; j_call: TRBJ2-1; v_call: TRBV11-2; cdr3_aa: CASSSTRNNEQFF; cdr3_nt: TGTGCCAGCAGCTCGACTAGAAACAATGAGCAGTTCTTC
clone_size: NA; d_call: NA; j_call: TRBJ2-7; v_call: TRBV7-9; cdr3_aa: CSSRSGGPYEQYF; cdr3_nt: TGTTCCAGCAGGTCAGGAGGCCCCTACGAGCAGTACTTC
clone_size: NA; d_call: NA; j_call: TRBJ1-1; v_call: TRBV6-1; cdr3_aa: CASSENRVQIEAFF; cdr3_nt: TGTGCCAGCAGTGAGAACAGGGTACAGATTGAAGCTTTCTTT
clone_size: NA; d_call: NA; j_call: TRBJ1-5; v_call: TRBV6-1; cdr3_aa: CASSVTVYSNQPQHF; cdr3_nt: TGTGCCAGCAGTGTGACAGTGTATAGCAATCAGCCCCAGCATTTT
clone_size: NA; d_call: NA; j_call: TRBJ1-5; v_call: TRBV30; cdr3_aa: CAWSPRGRGNQPQHF; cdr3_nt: TGTGCCTGGAGTCCCAGGGGCAGGGGCAATCAGCCCCAGCATTTT
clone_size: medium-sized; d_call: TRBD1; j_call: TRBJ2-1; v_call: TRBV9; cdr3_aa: CASSVDGQGGMDEQFF; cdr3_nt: TGTGCCAGCAGCGTCGACGGACAGGGGGGGATGGATGAGCAGTTCTTC
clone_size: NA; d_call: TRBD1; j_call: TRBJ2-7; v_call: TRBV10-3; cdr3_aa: CAIRGGTGAYEQYF; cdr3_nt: TGTGCCATCAGGGGAGGGACAGGGGCCTACGAGCAGTACTTC
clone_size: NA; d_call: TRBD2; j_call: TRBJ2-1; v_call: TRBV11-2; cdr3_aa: CASSLSGGSYNEQFF; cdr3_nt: TGTGCCAGCAGCTTAAGCGGGGGGTCATACAATGAGCAGTTCTTC
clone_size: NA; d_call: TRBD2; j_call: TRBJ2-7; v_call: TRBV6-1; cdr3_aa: CASSAISSGPYEQYF; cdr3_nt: TGTGCCAGCAGTGCTATCTCTAGCGGGCCCTACGAGCAGTACTTC
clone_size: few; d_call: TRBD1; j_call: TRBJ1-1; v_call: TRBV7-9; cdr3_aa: CASSHEPGQRGF; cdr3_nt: TGTGCCAGCAGCCACGAACCGGGACAGCGGGGGTTT
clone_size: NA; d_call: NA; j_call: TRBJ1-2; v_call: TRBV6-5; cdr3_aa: CASSYSIAANYGYTF; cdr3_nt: TGTGCCAGCAGTTACTCGATCGCGGCTAACTATGGCTACACCTTC
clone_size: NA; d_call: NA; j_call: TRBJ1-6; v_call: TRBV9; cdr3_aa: CASSPGGERENSPLHF; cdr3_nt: TGTGCCAGCAGCCCGGGCGGGGAGAGGGAGAATTCACCCCTCCACTTT
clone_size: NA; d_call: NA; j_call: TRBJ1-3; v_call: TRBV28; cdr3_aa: CASSFEWGRNTIYF; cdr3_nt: TGTGCCAGCAGTTTTGAGTGGGGGCGAAACACCATATATTTT
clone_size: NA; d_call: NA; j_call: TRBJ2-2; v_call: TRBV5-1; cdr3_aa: CASSFNLGVGGELFF; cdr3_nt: TGCGCCAGCAGCTTTAATCTCGGGGTTGGCGGGGAGCTGTTTTTT
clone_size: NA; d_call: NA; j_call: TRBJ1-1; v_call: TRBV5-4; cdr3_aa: CASSLMVGGEAFF; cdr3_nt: TGTGCCAGCAGCTTGATGGTAGGGGGTGAAGCTTTCTTT
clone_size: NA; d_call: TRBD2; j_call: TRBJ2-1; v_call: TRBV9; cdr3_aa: CASSVPAGGSSYNEQFF; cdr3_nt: TGTGCCAGCAGCGTCCCAGCCGGGGGGAGCTCCTACAATGAGCAGTTCTTC
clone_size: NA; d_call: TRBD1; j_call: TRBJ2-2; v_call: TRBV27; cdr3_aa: CASTRTGVGTGELFF; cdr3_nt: TGTGCCAGCACCCGAACAGGGGTGGGCACCGGGGAGCTGTTTTTT
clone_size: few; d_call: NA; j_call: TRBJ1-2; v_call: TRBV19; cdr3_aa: CASTETASYSYTF; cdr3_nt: TGTGCCAGTACCGAGACAGCGTCATACAGCTACACCTTC
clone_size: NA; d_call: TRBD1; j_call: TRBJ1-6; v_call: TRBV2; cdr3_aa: CASSRTGVNSPLHF; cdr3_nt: TGTGCCAGCAGTAGGACAGGGGTTAATTCACCCCTCCACTTT
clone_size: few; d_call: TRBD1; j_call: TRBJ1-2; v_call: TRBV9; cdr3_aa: CASSRRDSYGYTF; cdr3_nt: TGTGCCAGCAGCCGCCGGGACAGCTATGGCTACACCTTC
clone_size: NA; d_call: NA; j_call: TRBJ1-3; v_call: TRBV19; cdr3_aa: CASSIRGRGSTRGNTIYF; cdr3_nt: TGTGCCAGTAGTATCAGAGGTAGGGGTTCGACCAGGGGAAACACCATATATTTT
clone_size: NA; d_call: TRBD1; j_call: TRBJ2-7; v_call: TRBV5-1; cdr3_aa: CASSLQGAMSEQYF; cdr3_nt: TGCGCCAGCAGCTTACAGGGGGCCATGAGCGAGCAGTACTTC
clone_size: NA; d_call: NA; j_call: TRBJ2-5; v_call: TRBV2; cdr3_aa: CASSETPRQETQYF; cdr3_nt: TGTGCCAGCAGTGAGACACCCCGGCAAGAGACCCAGTACTTC
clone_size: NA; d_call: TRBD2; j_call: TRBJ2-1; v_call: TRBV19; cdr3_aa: CASSTRTGTSGGGEQFF; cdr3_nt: TGTGCCAGTAGTACCCGAACCGGGACTAGCGGGGGAGGTGAGCAGTTCTTC
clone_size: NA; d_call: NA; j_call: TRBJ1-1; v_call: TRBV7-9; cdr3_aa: CASSGRGNTEAFF; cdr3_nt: TGTGCCAGCAGCGGCAGAGGGAACACTGAAGCTTTCTTT
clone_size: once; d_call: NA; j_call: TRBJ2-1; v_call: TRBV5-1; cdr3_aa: CASSLDWDSPYNEQFF; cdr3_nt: TGCGCCAGCAGCTTGGATTGGGACTCTCCCTACAATGAGCAGTTCTTC
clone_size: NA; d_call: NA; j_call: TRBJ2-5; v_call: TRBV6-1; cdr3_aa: CASSGQGREETQYF; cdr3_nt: TGTGCCAGCAGTGGACAGGGGAGGGAAGAGACCCAGTACTTC
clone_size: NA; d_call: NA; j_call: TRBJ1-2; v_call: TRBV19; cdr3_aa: CASSSLLRRGYGYTF; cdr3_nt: TGTGCCAGTAGTTCTCTACTACGAAGAGGTTATGGCTACACCTTC
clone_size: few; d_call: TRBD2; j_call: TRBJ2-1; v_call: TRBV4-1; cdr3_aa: CASSLGGGMDEQFF; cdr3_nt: TGCGCCAGCAGCTTGGGGGGGGGTATGGATGAGCAGTTCTTC
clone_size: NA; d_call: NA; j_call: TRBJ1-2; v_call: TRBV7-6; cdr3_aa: CASRGTSGGYTF; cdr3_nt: TGTGCCAGCAGAGGGACTTCGGGGGGCTACACCTTC
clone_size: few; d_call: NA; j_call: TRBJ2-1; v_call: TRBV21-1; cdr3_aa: CASRPRGTSGRGEQFF; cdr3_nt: TGTGCCAGCAGGCCCCGGGGGACTAGCGGGAGAGGGGAGCAGTTCTTC
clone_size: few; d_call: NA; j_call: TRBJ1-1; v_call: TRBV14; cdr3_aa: CASSQAVRWTEAFF; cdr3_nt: TGTGCCAGCAGCCAAGCGGTGCGATGGACTGAAGCTTTCTTT
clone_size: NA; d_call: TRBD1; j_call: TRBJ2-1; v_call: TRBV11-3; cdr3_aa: CASKVARGRANEQFF; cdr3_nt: TGTGCCAGCAAAGTGGCCAGGGGGCGGGCGAATGAGCAGTTCTTC
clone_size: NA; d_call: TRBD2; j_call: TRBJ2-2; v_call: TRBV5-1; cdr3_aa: CASRVAGTGELFF; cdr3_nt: TGCGCCAGCCGGGTAGCGGGCACCGGGGAGCTGTTTTTT
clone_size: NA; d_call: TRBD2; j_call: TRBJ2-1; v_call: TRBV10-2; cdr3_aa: CASSELSLAGGGEQFF; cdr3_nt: TGCGCCAGCAGTGAGTTATCGTTAGCGGGAGGGGGTGAGCAGTTCTTC
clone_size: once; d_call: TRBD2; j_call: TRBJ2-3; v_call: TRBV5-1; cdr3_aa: CASTLQRDTDTQYF; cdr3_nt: TGCGCCAGCACTCTTCAGCGGGACACAGATACGCAGTATTTT
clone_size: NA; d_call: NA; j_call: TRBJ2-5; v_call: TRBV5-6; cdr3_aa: CASSLVEEETQYF; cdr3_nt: TGTGCCAGCAGCTTGGTTGAGGAGGAGACCCAGTACTTC
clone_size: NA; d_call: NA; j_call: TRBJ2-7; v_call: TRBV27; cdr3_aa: CASSLKVGHKIYEQYF; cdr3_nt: TGTGCCAGCAGTTTAAAGGTGGGCCACAAGATTTACGAGCAGTACTTC
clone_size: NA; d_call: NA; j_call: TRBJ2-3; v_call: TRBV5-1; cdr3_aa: CASSSQASDTQYF; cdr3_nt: TGCGCCAGCAGCTCTCAAGCGTCGGATACGCAGTATTTT
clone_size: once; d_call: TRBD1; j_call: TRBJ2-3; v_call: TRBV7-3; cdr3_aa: CASTQGAGRTDTQYF; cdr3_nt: TGTGCCAGCACTCAGGGGGCGGGACGCACAGATACGCAGTATTTT
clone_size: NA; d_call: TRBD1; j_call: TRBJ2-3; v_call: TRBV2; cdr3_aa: CASSDSEDRAISTDTQYF; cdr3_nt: TGTGCCAGCAGTGATAGCGAGGACAGGGCAATTTCGACAGATACGCAGTATTTT
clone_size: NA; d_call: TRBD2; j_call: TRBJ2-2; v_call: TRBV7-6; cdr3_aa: CASSITSGRTGELFF; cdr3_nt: TGTGCCAGCAGCATCACTAGCGGGAGGACCGGGGAGCTGTTTTTT